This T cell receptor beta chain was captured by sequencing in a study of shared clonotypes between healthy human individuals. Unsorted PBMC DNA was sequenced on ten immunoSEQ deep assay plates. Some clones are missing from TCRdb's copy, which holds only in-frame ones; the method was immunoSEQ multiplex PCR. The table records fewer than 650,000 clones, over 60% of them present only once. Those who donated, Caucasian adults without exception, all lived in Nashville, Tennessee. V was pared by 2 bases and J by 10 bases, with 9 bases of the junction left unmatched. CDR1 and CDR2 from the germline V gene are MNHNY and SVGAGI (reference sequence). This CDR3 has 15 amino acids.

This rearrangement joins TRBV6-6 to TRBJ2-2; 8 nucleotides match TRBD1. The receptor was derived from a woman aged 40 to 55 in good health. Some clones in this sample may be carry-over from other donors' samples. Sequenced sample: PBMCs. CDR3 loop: CASSYGGQGYEELFF. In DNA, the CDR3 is TGTGCCAGCAGTTACGGTGGACAGGGATATGAGGAGCTGTTTTTT.